The 23 T cell receptor beta chains reported below all come from one sample, sequenced in a study of T cells after yellow fever vaccination. TCRdb independently ran MiXCR on the 5' RACE reads; one entry per CDR3 protein. The profile covers 350,000 to 450,000 distinct CDR3 sequences, with 18% appearing a single time and roughly a sixth taken by the ten largest. The input for sequencing was PBMCs, taken before the yellow fever booster vaccination. These receptors were taken from a man aged 18 to 29 who received the YFV17D yellow fever vaccine.

This clonotype was counted between two and nine times. The chain uses TRBV9 and TRBJ1-2; D gene ambiguous. Trimming shortened V by 0 bases and J by 5 bases, and 8 bases separated the two germline ends. Looked up from germline, CDR1 is SGDLS and CDR2 is YYNGEE. This CDR3 has 13 amino acids. The CDR3 DNA reads TGTGCCAGCAGCGTAGAATCAGGTTATGGCTACACCTTC. This sequence encodes CASSVESGYGYTF. Full variable domain (missing parts from reference TRBV9 and TRBJ1-2): DSGVTQTPKHLITATGQRVTLRCSPRSGDLSVYWYQQSLDQGLQFLIQYYNGEERAKGNILERFSAQQFPDLHSELNLSSLELGDSALYFCASSVESGYGYTFGSGTRLTVV.

At least ten counts were recorded for this clonotype. The chain links TRBV5-1 to TRBJ1-1, with D unresolved. The CDR3 totals 12 residues. V was pared by 4 bases and J by 8 bases, with 12 bases between. Germline CDR1 and CDR2: SGHRS and YFSETQ. The CDR3 is CASSPGGREAFF. The CDR3 DNA follows: TGCGCCAGCAGCCCAGGAGGGAGGGAAGCTTTCTTT.

V gene TRBV4-3 combines with J gene TRBJ2-2, with D perhaps assigned TRBD1 or TRBD2 (5 bases each). CDR3 length equals 15 residues. The V end was cut by 1 base, the J end by 4 bases, with 10 bases between. Germline values: CDR1 LGHNA, CDR2 YSLEER. CDR3 coding DNA: TGCGCCAGCAGCCAAGTCATCGGGGCCACCGGGGAGCTGTTTTTT. Protein product: CASSQVIGATGELFF.

This clonotype was detected a few times. The chain is built from TRBV20-1 and TRBJ2-7; 9 bases align to TRBD1. CDR1 and CDR2 from the germline V gene are DFQATT and SNEGSKA (reference sequence). The CDR3 is 15 amino acids. The V segment lost 7 bases and the J segment 5 bases; nucleotides outside the gene matches: 15. Here the CDR3 reads CSVYLGGQGYNEQYF. Here the CDR3 DNA reads TGCAGTGTCTACTTGGGGGGACAGGGCTACAACGAGCAGTACTTC.

This clonotype was detected a few times. The CDR3 DNA reads as TGCGCCAGCAGCCAAGAAGGACCGACGAACACCGGGGAGCTGTTTTTT. Amino acid sequence: CASSQEGPTNTGELFF. The V and J genes are TRBV4-3 and TRBJ2-2; D gene uncertain. The germline CDR1 and CDR2 sequences are LGHNA and YSLEER. The CDR3 loop spans 16 amino acids. Deletions cut 0 bases from V and 0 bases from J, with 8 bases between.

The gene calls are TRBV10-2 and TRBJ2-3, with D perhaps given as TRBD1 or TRBD2 (6 bases each). The CDR3 is 14 amino acids. Germline CDR1 reads WSHSY; CDR2 reads SAAADI. The V end was cut by 4 bases, the J end by 6 bases, with 14 bases between. CDR3 protein: CASSVAGEEDTQYF. CDR3 coding DNA: TGCGCCAGCAGTGTGGCAGGGGAGGAGGATACGCAGTATTTT.

This clonotype showed up just a few times. V and J are TRBV6-2 or TRBV6-3 and TRBJ2-7; D is possibly TRBD2 (5 bases). Germline V lookup: CDR1 MNHEY, CDR2 SVGEGT. V was trimmed by 4 bases and J by 6 bases, leaving 13 bases between them. There are 13 residues in the CDR3. Here the CDR3 DNA reads TGTGCCAGCAGTTCTCGTCGGGGTCGCGAGCAGTACTTC. Translation gives CASSSRRGREQYF.

Only a few counts were recorded for this clonotype. V is TRBV6-2 or TRBV6-3 and J is TRBJ2-5; TRBD2 might be the D (5 bases). V gave up 1 base and J gave up 5 bases, with 8 bases separating them. The length of the CDR3 is 13 residues. Germline V CDR1 and CDR2: MNHEY, SVGEGT. The CDR3 DNA follows: TGTGCCAGCAGTTACTTCGGCGGGGAGACCCAGTACTTC. It specifies CASSYFGGETQYF.

The chain combines TRBV5-1 with TRBJ2-6; TRBD1 agrees at 8 bases. Germline trimming cut 3 bases from V and 2 bases from J; bases unmatched to any gene: 7. CDR1 is SGHRS and CDR2 is YFSETQ in the germline V gene. CDR3 size: 17 residues. The CDR3: CASSSTGAITGANVLTF. The CDR3 DNA reads TGCGCCAGCAGCTCGACAGGGGCTATTACTGGGGCCAACGTCCTGACTTTC.

This clonotype has ten or more counts. J is TRBJ2-7 and V is TRBV7-2; D is uncertain. Per the germline V gene, CDR1 is SGHTA and CDR2 is FQGNSA. The CDR3 runs 13 residues. V was cut by 5 bases and J by 3 bases, with 11 bases left in between. The CDR3 DNA reads as TGTGCCAGCAGCCGCTTGAGAGACTACGAGCAGTACGTC. It yields the protein CASSRLRDYEQYV.

The V and J genes are TRBV7-2 and TRBJ2-3; 9 bases agree with TRBD1. From germline, CDR1 is SGHTA and CDR2 FQGNSA. V was clipped by 4 bases and J by 4 bases; unmatched bases: 0. This CDR3 region has 13 residues. CDR3 sequence reads: CASSWDRADTQYF. CDR3 DNA sequence: TGTGCCAGCAGCTGGGACAGGGCAGATACGCAGTATTTT.

Only a few counts were recorded for this clonotype. The chain joins TRBV12-3 or TRBV12-4 to TRBJ2-5; D might be TRBD1 (5 bases). Trimming took 2 bases from V and 1 from J, leaving 11 bases between them. CDR3 size: 15 residues. CDR3 DNA sequence: TGTGCCAGCAGTTTACTAACAGGACGCCAAGAGACCCAGTACTTC. Protein product: CASSLLTGRQETQYF.

The CDR3 loop reads CASSWTGETSPLHF. In nucleotides, the CDR3 is TGTGCCAGCAGTTGGACAGGGGAGACTTCACCCCTCCACTTT. This sequence joins TRBV28 and TRBJ1-6, with 9 bases that match TRBD1. Germline V gene data show CDR1 as MDHEN and CDR2 as SYDVKM. This CDR3 contains 14 residues. J was trimmed by 9 bases and V by 4 bases; bases with no gene match: 4.

The J gene is TRBJ2-1, the V gene TRBV10-3, with D hard to call. Germline V gene lookup returns CDR1 ENHRY and CDR2 SYGVKD. V was shortened by 4 bases and J by 0 bases, with 1 base between the two germline ends. The CDR3 loop spans 12 amino acids. In DNA form, the CDR3 reads TGTGCCATCAGTGGCTCCTACAATGAGCAGTTCTTC. Its protein is CAISGSYNEQFF.

This clonotype was seen only a few times. J is TRBJ2-5 and V is TRBV6-2 or TRBV6-3; 9 bases match TRBD2. Losses at the gene ends were 10 bases for V and 3 bases for J; bases not matched to a gene: 9. The CDR3 is 14 amino acids. Germline loops: CDR1 MNHEY, CDR2 SVGEGT. CDR3 loop: CATITWTSEETQYF. CDR3 coding DNA: TGTGCCACCATTACGTGGACTAGCGAAGAGACCCAGTACTTC.

This chain connects TRBV3-1 to TRBJ1-2, with 7 bases aligning to TRBD1. J gave up 5 bases and V 3 bases, and 6 bases lay outside the gene matches. CDR3 length: 14 residues. Germline values: CDR1 LGHDT, CDR2 YNNKEL (reference sequence). CDR3 nucleotides: TGTGCCAGCAGCCAGATAGGGGGCATATATGGCTACACCTTC. It yields the protein CASSQIGGIYGYTF.

The V call is TRBV12-3 or TRBV12-4, the J call TRBJ1-1; D gene unclear. The length of the CDR3 is 13 residues. V lost 5 bases to trimming and J lost 3 bases, with 10 bases between them. CDR3 in amino acids: CASSMEAYTEAFF. CDR3 in DNA: TGTGCCAGCAGTATGGAGGCATACACTGAAGCTTTCTTT.

This chain joins TRBV4-3 and TRBJ1-2; D perhaps matches TRBD1 (5 bases). Trimming left V 3 bases short and J 1 base short, with 6 bases between. CDR3 size: 13 residues. Germline V gene lookup returns CDR1 LGHNA and CDR2 YSLEER. DNA of the CDR3: TGCGCCAGCAGCCAGACAGTTAACTATGGCTACACCTTC. It codes for CASSQTVNYGYTF.

There are a few counts of this clonotype. The CDR3 sequence is CASSSTPPGGYGYTF. In DNA form, the CDR3 reads TGTGCCAGTAGTTCGACCCCCCCGGGGGGCTATGGCTACACCTTC. The J gene is TRBJ1-2, the V gene TRBV19; the D gene is possibly TRBD1 (5 bases). Trimming pared 5 bases from V and 4 bases from J, leaving 17 bases between. CDR1 and CDR2 (germline): LNHDA, SQIVND (reference sequence). CDR3 length: 15 amino acids.

The chain combines TRBV9 with TRBJ2-5; TRBD2 matches 8 bases. Germline lookup yields CDR1 SGDLS and CDR2 YYNGEE. The J segment lost 4 bases and the V segment lost 0 bases, leaving 11 bases of the junction unmatched. This CDR3 contains 17 residues. This CDR3 reads CASSVATSGGWGETQYF. Here the CDR3 DNA reads TGTGCCAGCAGCGTAGCTACCAGCGGGGGATGGGGAGAGACCCAGTACTTC.

This clonotype was observed at least ten times. The chain joins TRBV5-1 to TRBJ2-1; no definite D call. The CDR3 totals 14 residues. Germline values: CDR1 SGHRS, CDR2 YFSETQ. The V end was cut by 0 bases, the J end by 8 bases, with 12 bases between. The CDR3 reads CASSLGGPQDEQFF. The CDR3 region has the DNA TGCGCCAGCAGCTTGGGAGGTCCCCAAGATGAGCAGTTCTTC.

J is TRBJ2-3 and V is TRBV5-1; weak D call: TRBD1 (6 bases). This CDR3 is 15 amino acids long. Germline V gene sequence: CDR1 SGHRS, CDR2 YFSETQ. Trimming took off 4 bases at V and 1 base at J, with 13 bases between the two ends. In DNA form, the CDR3 reads TGCGCCAGCAGCCCCAGGGGTCATCGCACAGATACGCAGTATTTT. It is translated as CASSPRGHRTDTQYF.

The rearrangement links TRBV12-3 or TRBV12-4 to TRBJ2-1; TRBD2 agrees at 8 bases. CDR3 length: 16 residues. Losses at the gene ends were 3 bases for V and 2 bases for J; bases not matched to a gene: 6. The CDR3 nucleotides read TGTGCCAGCAGTTTTGGGACTAGTCGGCCCTACAATGAGCAGTTCTTC. It translates to CASSFGTSRPYNEQFF.